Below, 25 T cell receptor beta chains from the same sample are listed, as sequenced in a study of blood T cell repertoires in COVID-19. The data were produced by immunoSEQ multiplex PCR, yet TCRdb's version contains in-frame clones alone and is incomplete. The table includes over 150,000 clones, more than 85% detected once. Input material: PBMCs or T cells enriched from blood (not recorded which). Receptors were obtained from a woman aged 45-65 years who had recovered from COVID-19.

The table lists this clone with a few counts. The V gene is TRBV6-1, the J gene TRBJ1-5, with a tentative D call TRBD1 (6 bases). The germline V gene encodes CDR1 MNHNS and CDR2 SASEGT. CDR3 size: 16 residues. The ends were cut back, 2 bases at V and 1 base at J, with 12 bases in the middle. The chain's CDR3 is CASSERLGASNQPQHF. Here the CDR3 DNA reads TGTGCCAGCAGTGAAAGGCTGGGGGCGAGCAATCAGCCCCAGCATTTT.

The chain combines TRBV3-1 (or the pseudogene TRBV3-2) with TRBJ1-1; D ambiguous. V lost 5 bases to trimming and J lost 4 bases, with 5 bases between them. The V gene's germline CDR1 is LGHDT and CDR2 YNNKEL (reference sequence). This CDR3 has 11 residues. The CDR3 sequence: CASSGSTEAFF. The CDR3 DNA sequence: TGTGCCAGCAGCGGGAGCACTGAAGCTTTCTTT.

This CDR3 is CASSVTGQPFGELFF. In DNA form, the CDR3 reads TGTGCCAGCAGCGTAACAGGTCAACCATTCGGGGAGCTGTTTTTT. This chain uses TRBV7-2 with TRBJ2-2; tentatively, D is TRBD1 (5 bases). Trimming removed 5 bases from V and 7 bases from J, with 17 bases in between. The CDR3 runs to 15 residues. Germline V gene lookup returns CDR1 SGHTA and CDR2 FQGNSA.

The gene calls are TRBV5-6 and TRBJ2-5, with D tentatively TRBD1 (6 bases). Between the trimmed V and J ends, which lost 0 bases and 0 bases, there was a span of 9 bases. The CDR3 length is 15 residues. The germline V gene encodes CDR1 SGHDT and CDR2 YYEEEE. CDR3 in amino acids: CASSLVGTHQETQYF. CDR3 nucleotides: TGTGCCAGCAGCTTGGTCGGGACACACCAAGAGACCCAGTACTTC.

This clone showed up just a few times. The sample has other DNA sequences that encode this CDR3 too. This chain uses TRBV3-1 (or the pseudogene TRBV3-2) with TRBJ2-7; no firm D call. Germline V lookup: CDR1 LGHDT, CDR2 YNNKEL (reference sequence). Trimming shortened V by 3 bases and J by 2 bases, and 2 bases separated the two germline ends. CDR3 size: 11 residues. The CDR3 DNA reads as TGTGCCAGCAGCCATACCTACGAGCAGTACTTC. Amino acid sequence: CASSHTYEQYF.

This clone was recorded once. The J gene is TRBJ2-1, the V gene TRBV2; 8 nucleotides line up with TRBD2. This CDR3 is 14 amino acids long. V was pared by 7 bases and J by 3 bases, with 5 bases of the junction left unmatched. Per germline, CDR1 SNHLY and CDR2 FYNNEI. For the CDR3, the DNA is TGTGCCAGCATTAGGCGGGAGGTCTACAATGAGCAGTTCTTC. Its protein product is CASIRREVYNEQFF.

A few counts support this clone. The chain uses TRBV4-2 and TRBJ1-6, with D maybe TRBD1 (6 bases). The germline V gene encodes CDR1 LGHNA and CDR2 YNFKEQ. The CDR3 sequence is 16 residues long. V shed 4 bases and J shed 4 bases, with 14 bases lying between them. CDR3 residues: CASSLHSGAYNSPLHF. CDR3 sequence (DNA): TGTGCCAGCAGCCTACACTCAGGGGCTTATAATTCACCCCTCCACTTT.

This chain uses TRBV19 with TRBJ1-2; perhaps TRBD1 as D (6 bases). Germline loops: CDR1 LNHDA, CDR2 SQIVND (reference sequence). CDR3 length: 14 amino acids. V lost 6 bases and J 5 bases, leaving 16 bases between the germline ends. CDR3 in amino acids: CASSAVTGSYGYTF. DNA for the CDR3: TGTGCCAGTAGCGCGGTAACAGGGAGTTATGGCTACACCTTC.

The CDR3: CASRPTDRNTEAFF. The CDR3 coding sequence is TGTGCCAGCAGGCCAACAGACAGAAACACTGAAGCTTTCTTT. This rearrangement joins TRBV27 to TRBJ1-1; D perhaps matches TRBD1 (5 bases). V was trimmed by 6 bases and J by 2 bases, leaving 13 bases between them. Germline V gene sequence: CDR1 MNHEY, CDR2 SMNVEV (reference sequence). The CDR3 spans 14 residues.

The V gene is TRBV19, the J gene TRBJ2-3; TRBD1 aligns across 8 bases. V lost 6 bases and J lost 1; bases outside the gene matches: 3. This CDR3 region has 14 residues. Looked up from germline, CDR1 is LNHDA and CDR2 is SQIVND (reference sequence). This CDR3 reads CASRVTGGTDTQYF. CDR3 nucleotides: TGTGCCAGTAGGGTGACAGGGGGCACAGATACGCAGTATTTT. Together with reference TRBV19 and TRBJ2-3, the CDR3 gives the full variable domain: DGGITQSPKYLFRKEGQNVTLSCEQNLNHDAMYWYRQDPGQGLRLIYYSQIVNDFQKGDIAEGYSVSREKKESFPLTVTSAQKNPTAFYLCASRVTGGTDTQYFGPGTRLTVL.

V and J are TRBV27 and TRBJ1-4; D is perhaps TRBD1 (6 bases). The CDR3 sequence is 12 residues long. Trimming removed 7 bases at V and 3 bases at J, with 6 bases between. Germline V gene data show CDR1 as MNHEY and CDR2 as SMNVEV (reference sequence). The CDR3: CASKGANEKLFF. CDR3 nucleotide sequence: TGTGCCAGCAAGGGGGCTAATGAAAAACTGTTTTTT.

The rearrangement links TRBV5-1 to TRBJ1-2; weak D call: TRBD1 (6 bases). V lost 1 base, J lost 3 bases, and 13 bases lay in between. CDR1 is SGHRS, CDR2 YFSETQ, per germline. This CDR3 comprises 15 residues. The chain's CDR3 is CASSLSSAGDYGYTF. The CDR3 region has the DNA TGCGCCAGCAGCTTGTCATCTGCAGGGGACTATGGCTACACCTTC.

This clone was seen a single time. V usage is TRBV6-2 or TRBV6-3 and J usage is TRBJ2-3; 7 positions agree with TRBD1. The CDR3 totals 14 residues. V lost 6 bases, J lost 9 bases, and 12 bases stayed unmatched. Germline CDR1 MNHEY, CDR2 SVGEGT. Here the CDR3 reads CASSLRQGERTQYF. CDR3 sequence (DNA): TGTGCCAGCAGCCTACGACAGGGAGAGCGGACGCAGTATTTT.

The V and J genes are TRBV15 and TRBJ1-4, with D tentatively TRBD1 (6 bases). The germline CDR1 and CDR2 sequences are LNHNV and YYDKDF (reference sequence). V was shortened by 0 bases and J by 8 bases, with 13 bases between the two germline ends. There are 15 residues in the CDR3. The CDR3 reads CATSREGSGGEKLFF. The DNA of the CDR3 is TGTGCCACCAGCAGAGAGGGTAGCGGGGGCGAAAAACTGTTTTTT. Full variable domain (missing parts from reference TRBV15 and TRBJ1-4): DAMVIQNPRYQVTQFGKPVTLSCSQTLNHNVMYWYQQKSSQAPKLLFHYYDKDFNNEADTPDNFQSRRPNTSFCFLDIRSPGLGDTAMYLCATSREGSGGEKLFFGSGTQLSVL.

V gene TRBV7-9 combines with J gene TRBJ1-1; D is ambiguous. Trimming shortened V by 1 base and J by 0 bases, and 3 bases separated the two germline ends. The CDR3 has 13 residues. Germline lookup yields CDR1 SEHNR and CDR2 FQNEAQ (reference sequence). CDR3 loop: CASSLVMNTEAFF. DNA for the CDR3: TGTGCCAGCAGCTTAGTCATGAACACTGAAGCTTTCTTT.

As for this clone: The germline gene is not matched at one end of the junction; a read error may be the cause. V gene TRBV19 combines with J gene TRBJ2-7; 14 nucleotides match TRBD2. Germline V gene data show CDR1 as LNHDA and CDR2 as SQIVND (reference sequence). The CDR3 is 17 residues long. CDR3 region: CASSPRESGTSGRHLLF. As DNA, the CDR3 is TGTGCCAGTAGTCCCCGGGAGTCCGGGACTAGCGGGAGACACTTACTTTTC.

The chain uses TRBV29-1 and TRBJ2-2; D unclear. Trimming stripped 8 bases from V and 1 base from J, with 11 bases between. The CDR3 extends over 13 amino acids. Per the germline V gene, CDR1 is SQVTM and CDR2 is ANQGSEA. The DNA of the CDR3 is TGCAGCTCGCGGCTGGGGAACACCGGGGAGCTGTTTTTT. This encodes CSSRLGNTGELFF.

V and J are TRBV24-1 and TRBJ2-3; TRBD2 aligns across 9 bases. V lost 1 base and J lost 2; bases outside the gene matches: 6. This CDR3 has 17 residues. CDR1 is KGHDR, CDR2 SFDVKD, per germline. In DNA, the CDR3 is TGTGCCACCAGTGATTTTCGGACTAGCGAGGACACAGATACGCAGTATTTT. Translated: CATSDFRTSEDTDTQYF.

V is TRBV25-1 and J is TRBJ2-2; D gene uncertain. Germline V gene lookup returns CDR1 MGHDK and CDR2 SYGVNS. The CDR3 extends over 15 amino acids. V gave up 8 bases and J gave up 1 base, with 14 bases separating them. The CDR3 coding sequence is TGTGCCAGCCGCGAGGAAAGGTGGAACACCGGGGAGCTGTTTTTT. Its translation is CASREERWNTGELFF.

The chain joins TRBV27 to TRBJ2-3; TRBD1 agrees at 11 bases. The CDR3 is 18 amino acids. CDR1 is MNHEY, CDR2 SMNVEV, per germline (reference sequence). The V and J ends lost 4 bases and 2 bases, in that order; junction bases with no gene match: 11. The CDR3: CASSSYPGQGASTDTQYF. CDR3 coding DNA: TGTGCCAGCAGTTCCTACCCTGGACAGGGGGCCTCCACAGATACGCAGTATTTT.

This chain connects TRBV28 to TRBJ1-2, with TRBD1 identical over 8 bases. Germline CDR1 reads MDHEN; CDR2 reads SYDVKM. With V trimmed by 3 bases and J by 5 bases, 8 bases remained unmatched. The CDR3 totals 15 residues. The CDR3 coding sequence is TGTGCCAGCAGTTTCCCGGCAGGGGGCTCTTATGGCTACACCTTC. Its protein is CASSFPAGGSYGYTF.

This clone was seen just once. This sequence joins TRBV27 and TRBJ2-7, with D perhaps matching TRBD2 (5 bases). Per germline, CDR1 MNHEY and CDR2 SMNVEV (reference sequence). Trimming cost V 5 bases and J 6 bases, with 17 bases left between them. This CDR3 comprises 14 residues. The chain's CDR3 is CASSPTGLPPEQYF. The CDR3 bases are TGTGCCAGCAGTCCAACGGGGTTACCCCCCGAGCAGTACTTC.

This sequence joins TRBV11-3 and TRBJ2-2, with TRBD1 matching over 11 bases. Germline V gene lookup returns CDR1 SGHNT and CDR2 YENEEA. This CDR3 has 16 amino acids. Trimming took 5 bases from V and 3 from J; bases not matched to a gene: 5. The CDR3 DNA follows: TGTGCCAGCAGCCTAGGGACAGGGGGTTACACCGGGGAGCTGTTTTTT. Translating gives CASSLGTGGYTGELFF.

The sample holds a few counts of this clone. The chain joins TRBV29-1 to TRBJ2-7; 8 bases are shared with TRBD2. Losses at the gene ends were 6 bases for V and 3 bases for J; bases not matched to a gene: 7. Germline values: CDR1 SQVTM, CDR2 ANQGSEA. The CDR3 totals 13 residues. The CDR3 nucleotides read TGCAGCGTCTTTAGCGGGGCTAGCTACGAGCAGTACTTC. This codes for CSVFSGASYEQYF.

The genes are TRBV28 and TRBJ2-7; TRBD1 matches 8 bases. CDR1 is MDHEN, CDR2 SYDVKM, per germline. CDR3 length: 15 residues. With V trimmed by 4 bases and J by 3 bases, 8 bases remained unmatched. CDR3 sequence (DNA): TGTGCCAGCAGTTCTTCCGGGACAGGTCACTACGAGCAGTACTTC. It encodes CASSSSGTGHYEQYF.